This T cell receptor beta chain comes out of a study of T cells in localized non-small cell lung cancer. Study-wide results and limits: Appearing in adjacent lung were a median roughly 60 of the top 100 tumor clones.

The data were produced by immunoSEQ multiplex PCR, yet TCRdb's version contains in-frame clones alone and is incomplete. The sample consists of approximately 43,000 clones, about 88% of them appearing once. V lost 2 bases to trimming and J lost 1 base, with 14 bases between them. The CDR3 runs 17 residues. Germline V gene data show CDR1 as MGHRA and CDR2 as YSYEKL. Comment on this clone: Its antigen is still unknown.

The clonotype comes from a female donor at least 60 years old with stage I squamous cell lung carcinoma. The sequenced sample was peripheral blood, obtained before any cancer treatment. The chain uses TRBV4-1 and TRBJ2-2; D not certain. The CDR3 reads CASSQLDLIQNTGELFF. Here the CDR3 DNA reads TGCGCCAGCAGCCAACTCGACCTAATCCAGAACACCGGGGAGCTGTTTTTT.